This record looks at one T cell receptor (beta chain) sequence and its context. The data derive from a study of blood T cell repertoires in COVID-19. Study as a whole: The United States, Italy and Spain supplied acute and convalescent COVID-19 samples. Sample material is recorded as cDNA or gDNA derived from T cells, B-cell-depleted T cells, or PBMCs.

Per the study methods: Nucleated cell number was recorded as an estimate derived from reference gene primer amplification. Only in-frame clones appear in the TCRdb table, and some are missing; sequencing was by immunoSEQ multiplex PCR. V, J and clone size reflect that table, while D and trimming were determined from the DNA. The data contain 250,000 to 350,000 clones, approximately 91% of them singletons. Germline-derived CDR1 and CDR2 are MNHEY and SMNVEV (reference sequence). J lost 6 bases, V lost 3 bases, and 12 bases had no gene match. This CDR3 is built from 19 residues. The chain has TRBV27 and TRBJ2-2; TRBD2 agrees at 14 bases. This TCR came from a woman aged 60-70 years with acute or convalescent COVID-19. Sample: peripheral blood. The CDR3 loop reads CASSFGGLAGGGGAGELFF. The CDR3, as DNA: TGTGCCAGCAGTTTTGGTGGACTAGCGGGGGGTGGGGGCGCCGGGGAGCTGTTTTTT.